This T cell receptor beta chain was retrieved from a study of blood T cell repertoires in COVID-19. About the study: Sites across the United States, Italy and Spain contributed samples from acute and convalescent COVID-19.

In the original workflow: Researchers report that nucleated cell counts were estimated from reference gene primer amplification. Using immunoSEQ multiplex PCR, the repertoire was profiled, and TCRdb retains in-frame clones only, with some absent. D and trimming come from the DNA, and the V and J calls and clone size come from that table. The sample holds 140,000 to 150,000 clones, over 80% seen once. In terms of age and location, participants ranged from roughly 18 to 90 years and lived in about 25 US areas. In germline, CDR1 is SGHRS, CDR2 YFSETQ. The CDR3 runs to 15 residues. Between the trimmed V and J ends, which lost 4 bases and 0 bases, there was a span of 10 bases.

J is TRBJ2-2 and V is TRBV5-1; TRBD2 is a possible D gene (6 bases). This TCR was sampled from a man aged 55-75 years who had recovered from COVID-19. The sequenced sample consisted of PBMCs or T cells enriched from blood (not recorded which). Here the CDR3 reads CASSTGGANTGELFF. The CDR3 nucleotides are TGCGCCAGCAGCACCGGCGGGGCGAACACCGGGGAGCTGTTTTTT.